Listed here are 17 T cell receptor beta chains from one sample, sequenced in a study of T cells in Graves' hyperthyroidism and ophthalmopathy. TCR beta CDR3 regions were amplified from RNA. The HTBI primer set was used in a first-round RT-PCR of the TCR CDR3. In TCRdb, the multiplex PCR reads were re-called with MiXCR into one record per CDR3 protein. The sample has a few hundred thousand distinct CDR3 sequences; roughly 13% are singletons. The specimen was blood. All receptors come from a woman aged 40 to 50 with Graves' ophthalmopathy.

In this sample, this clonotype turned up a few times. This rearrangement joins TRBV5-1 to TRBJ2-1, with 8 bases fitting TRBD1. J gave up 4 bases and V 7 bases, and 10 bases lay outside the gene matches. The CDR3 contains 15 residues. The germline V gene has CDR1 SGHRS and CDR2 YFSETQ. CDR3 coding DNA: TGCGCCAGCGCGAGTTCCGGGACAGGATACAATGAGCAGTTCTTC. This codes for CASASSGTGYNEQFF.

J is TRBJ2-5 and V is TRBV4-2, with 10 bases matching TRBD2. Germline V gene lookup returns CDR1 LGHNA and CDR2 YNFKEQ. There are 16 residues in the CDR3. The ends lost 4 bases at V and 5 bases at J; junction bases unmatched: 10. CDR3 nucleotide sequence: TGTGCCAGCAGCCCCACGGATAGCGGGGGGTGGGAGACCCAGTACTTC. Its translation: CASSPTDSGGWETQYF.

This clonotype was counted ten times or more. The V call is TRBV3-1, the J call TRBJ2-1; no reliable D call. Germline-derived CDR1 and CDR2 are LGHDT and YNNKEL (reference sequence). This CDR3 spans 16 amino acids. Trimming took off 3 bases at V and 6 bases at J, with 18 bases between the two ends. In DNA, the CDR3 is TGTGCCAGCAGCCACTCTTCCCAGCGAATCCCCAATGAGCAGTTCTTC. Translated, it gives CASSHSSQRIPNEQFF.

V usage is TRBV9 and J usage is TRBJ2-3, with a weak D call TRBD1 (5 bases). Germline-derived CDR1 and CDR2 are SGDLS and YYNGEE. V lost 1 base and J 4 bases, leaving 25 bases between the germline ends. This CDR3 comprises 19 residues. The CDR3 loop reads CASSVQSPTRVQVPDTQYF. The CDR3, as DNA: TGTGCCAGCAGCGTACAATCTCCGACCAGGGTTCAGGTCCCAGATACGCAGTATTTT.

The chain is built from TRBV19 and TRBJ2-3; 8 bases align to TRBD2. The CDR3 covers 15 residues. From germline, CDR1 is LNHDA and CDR2 SQIVND (reference sequence). V lost 3 bases to trimming and J lost 3 bases; unmatched junction nucleotides: 5. In DNA form, the CDR3 reads TGTGCCAGTAGTATCCTCGGGGGGGGTACAGATACGCAGTATTTT. Protein sequence: CASSILGGGTDTQYF.

This clonotype was seen a handful of times. This rearrangement joins TRBV18 to TRBJ2-2, with no clear D. Germline values: CDR1 KGHSH, CDR2 LQKENI. The CDR3 has 12 amino acids. The V and J ends lost 1 base and 6 bases respectively, with 3 bases between them. CDR3 amino acids: CASSPQAGELFF. CDR3 sequence (DNA): TGTGCCAGCTCACCACAGGCCGGGGAGCTGTTTTTT. Full variable domain (outside the CDR3, taken from reference TRBV18 and TRBJ2-2): NAGVMQNPRHLVRRRGQEARLRCSPMKGHSHVYWYRQLPEEGLKFMVYLQKENIIDESGMPKERFSAEFPKEGPSILRIQQVVRGDSAAYFCASSPQAGELFFGEGSRLTVL.

This clonotype was detected ten times or more. This chain joins TRBV28 and TRBJ2-7; 9 positions match TRBD1. The CDR3 extends over 16 amino acids. Unmatched junction bases numbered 6, after V lost 2 bases and J lost 1 base. Germline V lookup: CDR1 MDHEN, CDR2 SYDVKM. The CDR3 sequence is CASSLPSGTGSYEQYF. In DNA form, the CDR3 reads TGTGCCAGCAGTTTACCTTCCGGGACAGGGTCCTACGAGCAGTACTTC.

This clonotype was seen repeatedly, ten times or more. V gene TRBV30 combines with J gene TRBJ1-1; D gene ambiguous. V lost 0 bases and J 4 bases, leaving 9 bases between the germline ends. The V gene's germline CDR1 is GTSNPN and CDR2 SVGIG (reference sequence). CDR3 length equals 13 residues. CDR3 sequence reads: CAWSVVDATEAFF. CDR3 DNA: TGTGCCTGGAGTGTAGTGGATGCCACTGAAGCTTTCTTT.

In its sample, this clonotype was seen many times. This chain connects TRBV2 to TRBJ1-1; no definite D call. The V and J ends lost 6 bases and 3 bases respectively, with 14 bases between them. The CDR3 extends over 14 amino acids. Germline V gene data show CDR1 as SNHLY and CDR2 as FYNNEI. The CDR3 sequence: CASRRREGDTEAFF. The DNA for the CDR3 is TGTGCCAGCAGGCGGAGGGAAGGAGACACTGAAGCTTTCTTT.

In this sample, this clonotype turned up many times. The genes are TRBV7-2 and TRBJ2-3, with unresolved D. Germline loops: CDR1 SGHTA, CDR2 FQGNSA. The CDR3 totals 18 residues. Deletions cut 5 bases from V and 0 bases from J, with 21 bases between. CDR3 coding DNA: TGTGCCAGCAGCCCACGGGTATTGGACCCTACTAGCACAGATACGCAGTATTTT. Protein product: CASSPRVLDPTSTDTQYF.

This clonotype was seen repeatedly, ten times or more. The gene calls are TRBV28 and TRBJ2-1; 8 nucleotides align to TRBD2. Germline assignment: CDR1 MDHEN and CDR2 SYDVKM. This CDR3 region has 14 residues. Trimming cost V 11 bases and J 6 bases; bases outside gene matches: 12. The CDR3 DNA reads TGTGCCGCAACTGGCCAGCGGGAGATCAATGAGCAGTTCTTC. Encoded protein: CAATGQREINEQFF.

The sample holds many counts of this clonotype. V is TRBV2 and J is TRBJ2-1; D not certain. V was clipped by 7 bases and J by 5 bases, with 6 bases between them. Germline-derived CDR1 and CDR2 are SNHLY and FYNNEI. The CDR3 is made up of 11 amino acids. CDR3 residues: CASNANNEQFF. In DNA, the CDR3 is TGTGCCAGCAACGCCAACAATGAGCAGTTCTTC.

This clonotype showed up many times. The chain uses TRBV6-2 or TRBV6-3 and TRBJ2-7; D remains unclear. The CDR3 loop spans 15 amino acids. Germline V lookup: CDR1 MNHEY, CDR2 SVGEGT. V lost 5 bases to trimming and J lost 2 bases, with 16 bases between them. CDR3 residues: CASSDLGRGTYEQYF. CDR3 in DNA: TGTGCCAGCAGTGACCTAGGTCGAGGAACCTACGAGCAGTACTTC.

In the case of this clonotype: With a much larger clone just one base away, this may be a read error. This chain connects TRBV7-9 to TRBJ1-2, with 7 bases identical to TRBD1. The CDR3 is 15 amino acids. Germline V gene data show CDR1 as SEHNR and CDR2 as FQNEAQ (reference sequence). CDR3 protein: CANSLGSRTGYGYTF. CDR3 sequence (DNA): TGTGCCAACAGCTTAGGGTCGAGGACAGGCTATGGCTACACCTTC.

This clonotype was seen many times. J is TRBJ1-6 and V is TRBV3-1; 7 nucleotides match TRBD1. CDR1 and CDR2 from the germline V gene are LGHDT and YNNKEL (reference sequence). Losses at the gene ends were 4 bases for V and 8 bases for J; bases not matched to a gene: 5. The CDR3 has 14 amino acids. In DNA, the CDR3 is TGTGCCAGCAGCCCGACAGGGAACGATTCACCCCTCCACTTT. Residues: CASSPTGNDSPLHF.

This clonotype showed up just a few times. The chain couples TRBV5-5 to TRBJ2-6, with TRBD1 matching 7 bases. Germline trimming cut 3 bases from V and 2 bases from J; bases unmatched to any gene: 5. The CDR3 is made up of 16 amino acids. CDR1 is SGHKS, CDR2 YYEKEE, per germline (reference sequence). The CDR3 reads CASSSVTGAGANVLTF. The CDR3 nucleotides read TGTGCCAGCAGCTCGGTTACAGGGGCTGGGGCCAACGTCCTGACTTTC.

This clonotype was counted only a few times. The chain combines TRBV19 with TRBJ1-1; tentatively, D is TRBD1 (5 bases). This CDR3 comprises 15 residues. The V gene's germline CDR1 is LNHDA and CDR2 SQIVND (reference sequence). Trimming left V 5 bases short and J 1 base short, with 14 bases between. CDR3 sequence (DNA): TGTGCCAGTAGTCCAAGGACACCCCAGAACACTGAAGCTTTCTTT. It codes for CASSPRTPQNTEAFF.